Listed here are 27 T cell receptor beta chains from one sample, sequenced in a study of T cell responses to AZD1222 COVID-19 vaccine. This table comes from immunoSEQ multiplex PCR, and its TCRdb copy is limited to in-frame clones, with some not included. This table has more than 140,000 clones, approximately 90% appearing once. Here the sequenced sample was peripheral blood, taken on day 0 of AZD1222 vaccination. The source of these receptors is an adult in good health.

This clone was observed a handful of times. CDR3 sequence: CASSPLGGTETQYF. The CDR3 nucleotides are TGTGCCAGCAGCCCCCTGGGGGGTACGGAGACCCAGTACTTC. V gene TRBV4-2 combines with J gene TRBJ2-5, with D possibly being TRBD2 (6 bases). The CDR3 contains 14 residues. Germline V gives CDR1 LGHNA, CDR2 YNFKEQ. The ends were cut back, 4 bases at V and 5 bases at J, with 14 bases in the middle.

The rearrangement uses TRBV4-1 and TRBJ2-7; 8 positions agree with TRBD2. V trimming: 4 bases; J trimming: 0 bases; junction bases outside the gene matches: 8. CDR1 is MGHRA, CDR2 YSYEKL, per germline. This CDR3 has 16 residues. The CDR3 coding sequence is TGCGCCAGCAGCCGTATAGGCGGGGGGTCCTCCTACGAGCAGTACTTC. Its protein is CASSRIGGGSSYEQYF.

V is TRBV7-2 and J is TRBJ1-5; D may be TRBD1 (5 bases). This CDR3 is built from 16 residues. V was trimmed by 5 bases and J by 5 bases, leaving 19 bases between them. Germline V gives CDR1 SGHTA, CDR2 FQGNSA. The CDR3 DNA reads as TGTGCCAGCAGCCTTTACGGGGTCGGGGCATATCAGCCCCAGCATTTT. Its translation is CASSLYGVGAYQPQHF.

DNA of the CDR3: TGTGCCATCAGTGAGGGGGGGGCAGGGCGGTACGAGCAGTACTTC. Translated: CAISEGGAGRYEQYF. The chain recombines TRBV10-3 with TRBJ2-7; a weak D match, TRBD2 (7 bases). Trimming removed 2 bases at V and 4 bases at J, with 15 bases between. Germline V CDR1 and CDR2: ENHRY, SYGVKD. The CDR3 has 15 amino acids.

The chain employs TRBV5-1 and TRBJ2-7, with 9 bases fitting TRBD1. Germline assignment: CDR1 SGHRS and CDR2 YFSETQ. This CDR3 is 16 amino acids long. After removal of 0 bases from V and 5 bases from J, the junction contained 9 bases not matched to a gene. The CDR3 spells CASSLGGTGIPHEQYF. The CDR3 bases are TGCGCCAGCAGCTTGGGGGGGACAGGGATTCCCCACGAGCAGTACTTC.

The CDR3 DNA follows: TGTGCCAGCAGCCAAGTCCCGGGACAGGGATCGGACAATCAGCCCCAGCATTTT. Protein: CASSQVPGQGSDNQPQHF. This chain joins TRBV7-2 and TRBJ1-5; the match to TRBD1 covers 9 bases. In germline, CDR1 is SGHTA, CDR2 FQGNSA. V gave up 5 bases and J gave up 3 bases; unmatched junction bases: 14. The CDR3 sequence is 18 residues long. Complete variable domain (other parts from reference TRBV7-2 and TRBJ1-5): GAGVSQSPSNKVTEKGKDVELRCDPISGHTALYWYRQSLGQGLEFLIYFQGNSAPDKSGLPSDRFSAERTGGSVSTLTIQRTQQEDSAVYLCASSQVPGQGSDNQPQHFGDGTRLSIL.

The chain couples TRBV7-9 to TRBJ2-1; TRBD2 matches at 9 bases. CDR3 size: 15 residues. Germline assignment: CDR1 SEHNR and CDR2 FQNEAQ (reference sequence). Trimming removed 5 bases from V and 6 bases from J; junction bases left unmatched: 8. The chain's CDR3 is CASSRGILAGNEQFF. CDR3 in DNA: TGTGCCAGCAGCCGAGGCATACTAGCGGGCAATGAGCAGTTCTTC.

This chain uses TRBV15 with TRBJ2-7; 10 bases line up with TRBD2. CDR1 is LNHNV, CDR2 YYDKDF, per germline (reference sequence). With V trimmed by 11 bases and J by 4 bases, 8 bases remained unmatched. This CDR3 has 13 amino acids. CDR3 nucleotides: TGTGCCGCAGCTAGCGGGAGAGGGTACGAGCAGTACTTC. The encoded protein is CAAASGRGYEQYF.

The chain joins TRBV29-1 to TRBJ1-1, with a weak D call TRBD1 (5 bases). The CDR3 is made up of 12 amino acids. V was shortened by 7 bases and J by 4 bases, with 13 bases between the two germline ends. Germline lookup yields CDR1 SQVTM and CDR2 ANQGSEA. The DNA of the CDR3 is TGCAGCGCCGGATGGGGGATCACTGAAGCTTTCTTT. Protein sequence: CSAGWGITEAFF.

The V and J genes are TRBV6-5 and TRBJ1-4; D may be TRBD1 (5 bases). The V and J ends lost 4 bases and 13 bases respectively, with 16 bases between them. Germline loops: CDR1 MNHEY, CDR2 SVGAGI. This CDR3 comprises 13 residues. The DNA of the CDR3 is TGTGCCAGCAGTTCCCAGTTAGCTGGGGGACTGTTTTTT. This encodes CASSSQLAGGLFF.

The CDR3 DNA reads as TGTGCCAGCAGTTACTCGAACAGGGGGCATGGCTACACCTTC. Translated, it gives CASSYSNRGHGYTF. The chain has TRBV6-5 and TRBJ1-2, with TRBD1 matching over 9 bases. The CDR3 extends over 14 amino acids. With 0 bases clipped from V and 6 bases from J, the junction kept 2 bases outside the gene matches. Germline V gene lookup returns CDR1 MNHEY and CDR2 SVGAGI.

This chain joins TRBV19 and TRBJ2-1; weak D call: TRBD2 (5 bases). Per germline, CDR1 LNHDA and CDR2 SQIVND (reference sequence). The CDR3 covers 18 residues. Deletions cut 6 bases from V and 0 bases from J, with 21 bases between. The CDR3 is CASSLEGSSSFSYNEQFF. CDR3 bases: TGTGCCAGTAGCCTCGAAGGGAGCTCCAGCTTCTCCTACAATGAGCAGTTCTTC.

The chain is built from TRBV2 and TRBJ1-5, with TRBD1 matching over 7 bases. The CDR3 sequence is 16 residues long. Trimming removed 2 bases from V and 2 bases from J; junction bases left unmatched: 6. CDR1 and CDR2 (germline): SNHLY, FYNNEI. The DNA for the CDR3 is TGTGCCAGCAGTGAATCTGTAGGGACAGGCAATCAGCCCCAGCATTTT. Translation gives CASSESVGTGNQPQHF.

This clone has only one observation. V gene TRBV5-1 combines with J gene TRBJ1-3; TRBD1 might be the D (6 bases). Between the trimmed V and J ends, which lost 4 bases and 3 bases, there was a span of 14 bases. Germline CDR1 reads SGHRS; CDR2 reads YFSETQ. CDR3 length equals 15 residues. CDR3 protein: CASSNGQRRGNTIYF. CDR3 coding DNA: TGCGCCAGCAGCAATGGACAGAGACGTGGAAACACCATATATTTT.

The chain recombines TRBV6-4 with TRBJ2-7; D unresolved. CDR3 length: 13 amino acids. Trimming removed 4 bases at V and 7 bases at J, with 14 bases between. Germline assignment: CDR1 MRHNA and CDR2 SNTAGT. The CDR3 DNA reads TGTGCCAGCAGTGCCCCTCTGCCTCGGGAGCAGTACTTC. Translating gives CASSAPLPREQYF.

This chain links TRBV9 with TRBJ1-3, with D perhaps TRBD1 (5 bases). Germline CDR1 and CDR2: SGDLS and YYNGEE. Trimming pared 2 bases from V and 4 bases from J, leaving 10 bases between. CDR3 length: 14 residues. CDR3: CASSVEGFGNTIYF. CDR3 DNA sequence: TGTGCCAGCAGCGTGGAGGGGTTCGGAAACACCATATATTTT.

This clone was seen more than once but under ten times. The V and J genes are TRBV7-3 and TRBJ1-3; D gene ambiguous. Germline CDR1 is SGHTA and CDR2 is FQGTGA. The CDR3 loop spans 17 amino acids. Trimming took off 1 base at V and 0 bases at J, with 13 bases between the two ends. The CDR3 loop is CASSLMGGRSSGNTIYF. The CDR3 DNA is TGTGCCAGCAGCTTAATGGGTGGGCGGTCCTCTGGAAACACCATATATTTT.

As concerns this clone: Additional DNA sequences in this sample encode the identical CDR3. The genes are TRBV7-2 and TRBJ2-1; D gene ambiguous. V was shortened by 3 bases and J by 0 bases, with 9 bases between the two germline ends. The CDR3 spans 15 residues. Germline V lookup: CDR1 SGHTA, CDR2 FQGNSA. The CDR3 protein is CASSFGRSSYNEQFF. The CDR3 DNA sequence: TGTGCCAGCAGCTTCGGACGTAGCTCCTACAATGAGCAGTTCTTC.

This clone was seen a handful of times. CDR3 sequence: CASTPGAALNYGYTF. The CDR3, as DNA: TGTGCCAGCACCCCCGGGGCCGCTCTTAACTATGGCTACACCTTC. The chain links TRBV7-9 to TRBJ1-2, with D perhaps matching TRBD1 (5 bases). V dropped 7 bases and J dropped 1 base, with 16 bases sitting between them. This CDR3 contains 15 residues. Germline-derived CDR1 and CDR2 are SEHNR and FQNEAQ (reference sequence).

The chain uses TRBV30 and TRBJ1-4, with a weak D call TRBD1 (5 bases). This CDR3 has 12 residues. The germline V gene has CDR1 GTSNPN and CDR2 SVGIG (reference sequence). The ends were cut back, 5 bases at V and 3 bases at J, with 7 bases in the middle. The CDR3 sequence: CAWGGPNEKLFF. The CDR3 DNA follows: TGTGCCTGGGGGGGACCTAATGAAAAACTGTTTTTT.

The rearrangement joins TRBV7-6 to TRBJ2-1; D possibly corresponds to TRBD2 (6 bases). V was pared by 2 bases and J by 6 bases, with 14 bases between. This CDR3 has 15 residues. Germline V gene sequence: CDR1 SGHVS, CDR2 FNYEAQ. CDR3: CASSLFGGVGNEQFF. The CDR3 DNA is TGTGCCAGCAGCTTATTCGGGGGAGTGGGCAATGAGCAGTTCTTC.

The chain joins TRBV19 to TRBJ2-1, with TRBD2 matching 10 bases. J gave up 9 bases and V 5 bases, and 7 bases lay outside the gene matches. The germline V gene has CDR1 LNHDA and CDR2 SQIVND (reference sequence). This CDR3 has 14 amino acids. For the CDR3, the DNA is TGTGCCAGTAGTTCTCTAGCGGGAGCATTTGAGCAGTTCTTC. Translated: CASSSLAGAFEQFF.

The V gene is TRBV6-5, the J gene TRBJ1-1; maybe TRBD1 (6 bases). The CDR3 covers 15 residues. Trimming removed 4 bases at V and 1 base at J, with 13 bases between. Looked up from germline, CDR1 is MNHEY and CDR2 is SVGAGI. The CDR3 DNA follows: TGTGCCAGCAGTTCCTACCGACAGGAGAACACTGAAGCTTTCTTT. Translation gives CASSSYRQENTEAFF.

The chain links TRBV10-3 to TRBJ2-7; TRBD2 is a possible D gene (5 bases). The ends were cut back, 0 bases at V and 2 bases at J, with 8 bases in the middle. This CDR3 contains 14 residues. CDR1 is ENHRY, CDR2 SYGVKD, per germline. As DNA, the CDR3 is TGTGCCATCAGTGAGTCCGGGGAGCCCTACGAGCAGTACTTC. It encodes CAISESGEPYEQYF.

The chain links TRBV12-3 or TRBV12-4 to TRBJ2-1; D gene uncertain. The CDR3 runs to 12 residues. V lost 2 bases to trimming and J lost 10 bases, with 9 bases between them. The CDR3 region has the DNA TGTGCCAGCAGTTTAAAGTCCAGGGAGCAGTTCTTC. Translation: CASSLKSREQFF.

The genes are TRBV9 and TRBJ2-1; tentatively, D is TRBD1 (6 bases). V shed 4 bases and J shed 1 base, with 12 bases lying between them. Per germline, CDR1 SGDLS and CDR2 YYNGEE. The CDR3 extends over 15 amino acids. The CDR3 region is CASSTEGVSYNEQFF. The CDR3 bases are TGTGCCAGCAGCACAGAGGGGGTTTCCTACAATGAGCAGTTCTTC. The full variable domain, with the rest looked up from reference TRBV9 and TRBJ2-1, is DSGVTQTPKHLITATGQRVTLRCSPRSGDLSVYWYQQSLDQGLQFLIQYYNGEERAKGNILERFSAQQFPDLHSELNLSSLELGDSALYFCASSTEGVSYNEQFFGPGTRLTVL.

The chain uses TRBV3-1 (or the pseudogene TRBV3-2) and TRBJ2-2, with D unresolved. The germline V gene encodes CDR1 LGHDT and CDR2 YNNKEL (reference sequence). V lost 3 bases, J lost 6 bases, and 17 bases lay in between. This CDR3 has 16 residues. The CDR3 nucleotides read TGTGCCAGCAGCCATGAAGGGCCCTCCCGGCCCGGGGAGCTGTTTTTT. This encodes CASSHEGPSRPGELFF.